Below are 21 T cell receptor beta chains sequenced from a single sample in a study of T cells after yellow fever vaccination. A single record per CDR3 protein comes from TCRdb applying MiXCR to the 5' RACE reads. The sample shows 100,000 to 150,000 distinct CDR3 sequences, about 8.2% of them seen only once. The source was CD8+ T cells sorted from PBMCs, collected on the day of the yellow fever booster vaccination. Every receptor here comes from a man aged 18 to 35 who received the YFV17D yellow fever vaccine.

In this sample, this clonotype turned up many times. The chain combines TRBV6-2 or TRBV6-3 with TRBJ2-7; D call uncertain. Germline V gene data show CDR1 as MNHEY and CDR2 as SVGEGT. Trimming shortened V by 2 bases and J by 2 bases, and 10 bases separated the two germline ends. The CDR3 sequence is 14 residues long. Written as DNA, the CDR3 is TGTGCCAGCAGTTACGATACCACTACCTACGAGCAGTACGTC. It specifies CASSYDTTTYEQYV.

This clonotype was counted between two and nine times. V and J are TRBV20-1 and TRBJ1-2; perhaps TRBD1 as D (6 bases). Germline lookup yields CDR1 DFQATT and CDR2 SNEGSKA (reference sequence). This CDR3 contains 16 residues. Trimming pared 3 bases from V and 7 bases from J, leaving 24 bases between. The CDR3 protein is CSASRSRGSRDRGYTF. The DNA of the CDR3 is TGCAGTGCTAGTCGGTCCAGGGGAAGTCGGGATCGTGGCTACACCTTC.

The table lists this clonotype with a few counts. The J gene is TRBJ2-7, the V gene TRBV7-3, with TRBD2 matching 8 bases. There are 14 residues in the CDR3. Germline CDR1 reads SGHTA; CDR2 reads FQGTGA. V shed 7 bases, J shed 3 bases, and the junction held 8 bases outside the gene matches. In DNA form, the CDR3 reads TGTGCCAGCACCCTCGGACTAGCCCACTACGAGCAGTACGTC. Encoded protein: CASTLGLAHYEQYV.

The CDR3 protein is CASSYRTGTSTGELFF. The CDR3 nucleotides read TGTGCCAGCAGTTACCGGACAGGCACGAGCACCGGGGAGCTGTTTTTT. This chain joins TRBV6-2 or TRBV6-3 and TRBJ2-2, with TRBD1 identical over 7 bases. The CDR3 extends over 16 amino acids. Germline CDR1 reads MNHEY; CDR2 reads SVGEGT. V lost 2 bases, J lost 4 bases, and 7 bases stayed unmatched.

The chain has TRBV4-2 and TRBJ1-1; no clear D. CDR1 and CDR2 from the germline V gene are LGHNA and YNFKEQ. There are 13 residues in the CDR3. The V end was cut by 0 bases, the J end by 6 bases, with 8 bases between. The CDR3 nucleotides read TGTGCCAGCAGCCAAGATCGTCAATCTGAAGCTTTCTTT. Protein: CASSQDRQSEAFF.

The genes are TRBV5-5 and TRBJ2-2, with a weak D call TRBD1 (5 bases). There are 13 residues in the CDR3. The germline CDR1 and CDR2 sequences are SGHKS and YYEKEE (reference sequence). Trimming left V 6 bases short and J 6 bases short, with 12 bases between. CDR3 residues: CASNQGEAGELFF. As DNA, the CDR3 is TGTGCCAGCAACCAGGGTGAGGCCGGGGAGCTGTTTTTT.

The CDR3 protein is CASSVQVVVSGNYGYTF. CDR3 bases: TGCGCCAGCAGCGTCCAGGTGGTGGTTTCTGGTAACTATGGCTACACCTTC. V usage is TRBV4-1 and J usage is TRBJ1-2; D is undetermined. Per the germline V gene, CDR1 is MGHRA and CDR2 is YSYEKL. CDR3 length equals 17 residues. The ends were cut back, 5 bases at V and 1 base at J, with 20 bases in the middle.

This clonotype occurred a few times. V usage is TRBV7-9 and J usage is TRBJ1-1; TRBD1 is a possible D gene (5 bases). Germline lookup yields CDR1 SEHNR and CDR2 FQNEAQ (reference sequence). This CDR3 comprises 13 residues. With 6 bases removed from V and 10 bases from J, the gap between germline ends came to 18 bases. Here the CDR3 reads CASSHRPREGAFF. In DNA, the CDR3 is TGTGCCAGCAGTCATCGCCCCAGGGAAGGAGCTTTCTTT.

This clonotype was detected only a few times. V gene TRBV5-1 combines with J gene TRBJ2-7; 10 bases align to TRBD1. This CDR3 comprises 16 residues. The ends lost 0 bases at V and 2 bases at J; junction bases unmatched: 5. From germline, CDR1 is SGHRS and CDR2 YFSETQ. Here the CDR3 reads CASSLGLGQGTYEQYF. The CDR3 DNA is TGCGCCAGCAGCTTGGGTCTGGGACAGGGGACCTACGAGCAGTACTTC.

This clonotype has at least ten counts. The V gene is TRBV7-9, the J gene TRBJ1-1; D is unclear. V was cut by 5 bases and J by 5 bases, with 12 bases left in between. Germline loops: CDR1 SEHNR, CDR2 FQNEAQ (reference sequence). CDR3 length: 13 amino acids. This CDR3 is CASSQDGYTEAFF. The CDR3 DNA follows: TGTGCCAGCAGCCAAGACGGTTATACTGAAGCTTTCTTT.

V usage is TRBV7-9 and J usage is TRBJ2-3; 8 nucleotides match TRBD1. This CDR3 region has 14 residues. The junction had 8 bases not matched to a gene; V was cut back by 10 bases and J by 2 bases. Germline CDR1 SEHNR, CDR2 FQNEAQ (reference sequence). CDR3 sequence: CATLQGGFTDTQYF. DNA for the CDR3: TGTGCCACCTTACAGGGGGGTTTCACAGATACGCAGTATTTT.

This clonotype appeared many times. The chain carries TRBV4-1 and TRBJ1-3; the D is unclear. The germline V gene encodes CDR1 MGHRA and CDR2 YSYEKL. Trimming pared 0 bases from V and 0 bases from J, leaving 6 bases between. The CDR3 is made up of 15 amino acids. The CDR3: CASSQESSSGNTIYF. The CDR3 nucleotides read TGCGCCAGCAGCCAAGAGAGCAGCTCTGGAAACACCATATATTTT.

The chain uses TRBV18 and TRBJ1-6; TRBD1 agrees at 12 bases. The germline V gene has CDR1 KGHSH and CDR2 LQKENI. The CDR3 extends over 16 amino acids. Trimming removed 2 bases from V and 11 bases from J; junction bases left unmatched: 7. CDR3 DNA sequence: TGTGCCAGCTCACCAATCGGGACAGGGGGCTATCCACCCCTCCACTTT. It specifies CASSPIGTGGYPPLHF.

There are many counts of this clonotype. This sequence joins TRBV19 and TRBJ1-5; no clear D. Germline V lookup: CDR1 LNHDA, CDR2 SQIVND (reference sequence). The CDR3 runs to 13 residues. V shed 1 base and J shed 4 bases, with 5 bases lying between them. The CDR3 loop reads CASSIGRNQPQHF. The CDR3 nucleotides read TGTGCCAGTAGTATAGGCAGAAATCAGCCCCAGCATTTT.

There are a few counts of this clonotype. The chain combines TRBV20-1 with TRBJ2-7; 9 nucleotides match TRBD1. The CDR3 length is 12 residues. CDR1 and CDR2 from the germline V gene are DFQATT and SNEGSKA (reference sequence). Germline trimming cut 7 bases from V and 2 bases from J; bases unmatched to any gene: 3. Here the CDR3 reads CSGRTGAYEQYF. CDR3 DNA sequence: TGCAGTGGAAGGACAGGGGCCTACGAGCAGTACTTC.

Ten or more counts support this clonotype. V gene TRBV29-1 combines with J gene TRBJ2-7; D is possibly TRBD2 (6 bases). Per germline, CDR1 SQVTM and CDR2 ANQGSEA. The CDR3 spans 14 residues. V was shortened by 5 bases and J by 0 bases, with 14 bases between the two germline ends. The CDR3 DNA follows: TGCAGCGTTTCGGGGGTAGAGATCTCCTACGAGCAGTACTTC. Encoded protein: CSVSGVEISYEQYF.

The CDR3 is CASSFQQETQYF. The CDR3 DNA reads TGTGCCAGCAGCTTCCAGCAAGAGACCCAGTACTTC. J is TRBJ2-5 and V is TRBV7-9; D is unclear. V was trimmed by 3 bases and J by 2 bases, leaving 4 bases between them. The CDR3 is 12 residues long. Germline V CDR1 and CDR2: SEHNR, FQNEAQ (reference sequence).

This chain connects TRBV10-3 to TRBJ2-1; no clear D gene. This CDR3 contains 13 residues. Trimming pared 3 bases from V and 4 bases from J, leaving 7 bases between. Germline CDR1 and CDR2: ENHRY and SYGVKD. The CDR3 loop is CAISENGYNEQFF. In DNA form, the CDR3 reads TGTGCCATCAGTGAAAACGGATACAATGAGCAGTTCTTC.

The V call is TRBV10-1, the J call TRBJ1-2; no clear D gene. V shed 7 bases and J shed 5 bases, with 8 bases lying between them. CDR1 and CDR2 from the germline V gene are WNHNN and SYGVQD (reference sequence). This CDR3 region has 11 residues. Written as DNA, the CDR3 is TGCGCCAGCACTCCGTGGTATGGCTACACCTTC. This codes for CASTPWYGYTF.

The rearrangement links TRBV7-2 to TRBJ2-3; D not resolved. The V gene lost 2 bases and the J gene lost 0 bases, with 6 bases spanning the gap. Looked up from germline, CDR1 is SGHTA and CDR2 is FQGNSA. The CDR3 has 14 residues. CDR3 DNA sequence: TGTGCCAGCAGCTTACCCGACAGCACAGATACGCAGTATTTT. Translated, it gives CASSLPDSTDTQYF.

The chain carries TRBV11-2 and TRBJ2-5; 11 bases line up with TRBD2. Losses at the gene ends were 8 bases for V and 5 bases for J; bases not matched to a gene: 10. This CDR3 spans 15 amino acids. Germline V gene data show CDR1 as SGHAT and CDR2 as FQNNGV. The CDR3 DNA is TGTGCCAGCTCCCGGGGTAGCGGGGGGGCGGAGACCCAGTACTTC. This encodes CASSRGSGGAETQYF.